This T cell receptor (beta chain) was sequenced for a study of blood T cell repertoires in COVID-19. Study at large: Donors in the United States, Italy and Spain gave samples during acute or convalescent COVID-19. Sample material is recorded as cDNA or gDNA derived from T cells, B-cell-depleted T cells, or PBMCs.

Under the authors' procedure: From reference gene primer amplification, estimates of nucleated cell counts were derived. Data came from immunoSEQ multiplex PCR; TCRdb stores just in-frame clones and leaves some out. That table supplies the V and J calls and clone size; D and trimming were determined from the DNA. The table includes roughly 200,000 clones, roughly 80% detected once. Per germline, CDR1 SGHDT and CDR2 YYEEEE. The CDR3 is 14 residues long. V was clipped by 0 bases and J by 3 bases; unmatched bases: 3. The V and J genes are TRBV5-6 and TRBJ2-7; TRBD1 agrees at 7 bases. The clonotype comes from a human donor in a cohort sampled during active COVID-19. The source material was peripheral blood. CDR3 DNA sequence: TGTGCCAGCAGCTTGGGGACAGGACACTACGAGCAGTACGTC. Its translation is CASSLGTGHYEQYV.